The present T cell receptor beta chain was sequenced within a study of blood T cells in healthy people across ages. Overall study findings and caveats: TCR beta diversity tracked closely with naive T cell percentage.

Details on this clonotype: Its cognate antigen is unknown.

The V end lost 4 bases, the J end lost 5 bases, and 24 bases lay between the germline ends. Germline V lookup: CDR1 SGHAT, CDR2 FQNNGV. The CDR3 is 18 residues long. The second PCR ran about 6 to 12 cycles with a sample-barcoded 5' primer and J-beta primers. One entry per CDR3 protein results from TCRdb running MiXCR on the 5' RACE reads. The sample contains just under 550,000 distinct CDR3 sequences, 24% of which appear only once. These data also formed part of another study, on T cells of mothers and their children.

The rearrangement links TRBV11-2 to TRBJ2-1; D may match TRBD1 or TRBD2 (5 bases each). This clonotype was obtained from a boy aged 10-17 years in good health. Specimen: blood. DNA for the CDR3: TGTGCCAGCAGCTCAATCCGCGTGCAGAGTGAGGGGCACAATGAGCAGTTCTTC. It specifies CASSSIRVQSEGHNEQFF.